A single sample gave rise to the 15 T cell receptor beta chains below, sequenced in a study of chemoradiotherapy in HPV16-positive cancers. The protocol was immunoSEQ multiplex PCR, while the TCRdb copy is restricted to in-frame clones and leaves out a portion. The table shows about 27,000 clones, with 85% to 95% occurring only once. Here the sequenced sample was blood, taken from a patient who underwent chemoradiotherapy. All receptors derive from a human donor with HPV-associated anogenital cancer.

The V and J genes are TRBV5-1 and TRBJ2-2, with 8 positions matching TRBD1. J gave up 4 bases and V 3 bases, and 8 bases lay outside the gene matches. Germline lookup yields CDR1 SGHRS and CDR2 YFSETQ. This CDR3 contains 16 residues. The CDR3 coding sequence is TGCGCCAGCAGCTCCCTTGACAGGGGCGGCACCGGGGAGCTGTTTTTT. Translating it yields CASSSLDRGGTGELFF.

The gene calls are TRBV28 and TRBJ1-5; a possible D gene is TRBD1 (5 bases). CDR3 length: 15 residues. The V end lost 3 bases, the J end lost 2 bases, and 11 bases lay between the germline ends. CDR1 MDHEN and CDR2 SYDVKM come from the germline V gene. Here the CDR3 reads CASSLPGSGNQPQHF. As DNA, the CDR3 is TGTGCCAGCAGTTTGCCAGGGAGCGGCAATCAGCCCCAGCATTTT.

CDR3 bases: TGTGCCAGCAGCGCGACTAGCGGTAGCACAGATACGCAGTATTTT. It codes for CASSATSGSTDTQYF. The chain joins TRBV9 to TRBJ2-3; 9 positions agree with TRBD2. The J segment lost 0 bases and the V segment lost 3 bases, leaving 2 bases of the junction unmatched. Germline V gene sequence: CDR1 SGDLS, CDR2 YYNGEE. The CDR3 length is 15 residues.

CDR3 residues: CASSLTGTDYGYTF. CDR3 bases: TGTGCCAGCTCACTGACTGGGACAGACTATGGCTACACCTTC. J is TRBJ1-2 and V is TRBV18, with 7 positions matching TRBD1. Germline values: CDR1 KGHSH, CDR2 LQKENI. The CDR3 sequence is 14 residues long. J gave up 3 bases and V 4 bases, and 5 bases lay outside the gene matches. Supplemented by reference TRBV18 and TRBJ1-2, the full variable domain reads NAGVMQNPRHLVRRRGQEARLRCSPMKGHSHVYWYRQLPEEGLKFMVYLQKENIIDESGMPKERFSAEFPKEGPSILRIQQVVRGDSAAYFCASSLTGTDYGYTFGSGTRLTVV.

V and J are TRBV7-9 and TRBJ2-1, with D perhaps matching TRBD1 (6 bases). With 1 base removed from V and 0 bases from J, the gap between germline ends came to 10 bases. The CDR3 is made up of 16 amino acids. Germline V gene sequence: CDR1 SEHNR, CDR2 FQNEAQ (reference sequence). This CDR3 reads CASSLVGQISYNEQFF. The DNA of the CDR3 is TGTGCCAGCAGCTTAGTTGGACAGATCTCCTACAATGAGCAGTTCTTC. Drawing the rest from reference TRBV7-9 and TRBJ2-1, the complete variable domain is DTGVSQNPRHKITKRGQNVTFRCDPISEHNRLYWYRQTLGQGPEFLTYFQNEAQLEKSRLLSDRFSAERPKGSFSTLEIQRTEQGDSAMYLCASSLVGQISYNEQFFGPGTRLTVL.

The genes are TRBV5-4 and TRBJ1-2; no firm D call. Trimming left V 4 bases short and J 4 bases short, with 11 bases between. The CDR3 is 13 amino acids. In germline, CDR1 is SGHNT, CDR2 YYREEE (reference sequence). The DNA for the CDR3 is TGTGCCAGCAGCCTGCCACCGGGCTATGGCTACACCTTC. It specifies CASSLPPGYGYTF.

The V gene is TRBV5-1, the J gene TRBJ1-2; 7 bases map to TRBD1. The ends lost 0 bases at V and 4 bases at J; junction bases unmatched: 3. The length of the CDR3 is 14 residues. The germline gives CDR1 SGHRS, CDR2 YFSETQ. The DNA of the CDR3 is TGCGCCAGCAGCTTGGTCAGACAGGGCTATGGCTACACCTTC. Protein: CASSLVRQGYGYTF.

This sequence joins TRBV2 and TRBJ1-1; D ambiguous. There are 12 residues in the CDR3. V gave up 1 base and J gave up 6 bases, with 6 bases separating them. In germline, CDR1 is SNHLY, CDR2 FYNNEI. The DNA of the CDR3 is TGTGCCAGCAGTGAAGGGGAGTCTGAAGCTTTCTTT. Protein product: CASSEGESEAFF.

This rearrangement joins TRBV4-3 to TRBJ2-3; the D gene is possibly TRBD2 (5 bases). The CDR3 runs 17 residues. The V end lost 3 bases, the J end lost 8 bases, and 24 bases lay between the germline ends. Germline loops: CDR1 LGHNA, CDR2 YSLEER. The CDR3 spells CASSHNLPNLEGATQYF. In nucleotides, the CDR3 is TGCGCCAGCAGCCACAACCTACCCAACCTTGAGGGAGCTACGCAGTATTTT.

The gene calls are TRBV9 and TRBJ2-5, with D hard to call. Trimming removed 4 bases at V and 1 base at J, with 14 bases between. Germline CDR1 reads SGDLS; CDR2 reads YYNGEE. This CDR3 comprises 15 residues. CDR3 region: CASSSLDGFQETQYF. The CDR3 nucleotides read TGTGCCAGCAGCTCCCTAGACGGGTTCCAAGAGACCCAGTACTTC.

The gene calls are TRBV6-6 and TRBJ1-5; perhaps TRBD1 as D (5 bases). Germline-derived CDR1 and CDR2 are MNHNY and SVGAGI (reference sequence). V was cut by 2 bases and J by 9 bases, with 11 bases left in between. The CDR3 is 13 amino acids. DNA for the CDR3: TGTGCCAGCAGTTACAGGAGCCAGGGGCCCCAGCATTTT. Protein sequence: CASSYRSQGPQHF.

The gene calls are TRBV12-2 and TRBJ2-7; the table's D call, TRBD2, was not checked against the DNA. TRBV12-2 is termed a pseudogene. The CDR3 extends over 17 amino acids. CDR3: CASRLGDPPREFHEQYF. The CDR3 nucleotides are TGTGCAAGTCGCTTAGGGGATCCCCCACGGGAGTTCCACGAGCAGTACTTC.

The chain has TRBV27 and TRBJ2-7; 12 positions match TRBD2. This CDR3 has 16 amino acids. Germline CDR1 is MNHEY and CDR2 is SMNVEV (reference sequence). V was clipped by 3 bases and J by 0 bases; unmatched bases: 3. In DNA, the CDR3 is TGTGCCAGCAGTTTTTCTAGCGGGAGGGCCTCCTACGAGCAGTACTTC. This encodes CASSFSSGRASYEQYF.

This chain connects TRBV2 to TRBJ2-3, with D possibly TRBD2 on 5 matching bases. Germline V gene lookup returns CDR1 SNHLY and CDR2 FYNNEI. V lost 8 bases and J 2 bases, leaving 8 bases between the germline ends. The CDR3 is 12 amino acids. CDR3 sequence: CASLANTDTQYF. The CDR3 DNA follows: TGTGCCAGCTTAGCGAACACAGATACGCAGTATTTT.

The chain is built from TRBV19 and TRBJ1-4; the match to TRBD1 covers 7 bases. This CDR3 region has 16 residues. With 5 bases clipped from V and 0 bases from J, the junction kept 6 bases outside the gene matches. Germline V gene sequence: CDR1 LNHDA, CDR2 SQIVND (reference sequence). The CDR3 region is CASSLRTGTTNEKLFF. CDR3 DNA: TGTGCCAGTAGTCTTAGGACAGGCACAACTAATGAAAAACTGTTTTTT.